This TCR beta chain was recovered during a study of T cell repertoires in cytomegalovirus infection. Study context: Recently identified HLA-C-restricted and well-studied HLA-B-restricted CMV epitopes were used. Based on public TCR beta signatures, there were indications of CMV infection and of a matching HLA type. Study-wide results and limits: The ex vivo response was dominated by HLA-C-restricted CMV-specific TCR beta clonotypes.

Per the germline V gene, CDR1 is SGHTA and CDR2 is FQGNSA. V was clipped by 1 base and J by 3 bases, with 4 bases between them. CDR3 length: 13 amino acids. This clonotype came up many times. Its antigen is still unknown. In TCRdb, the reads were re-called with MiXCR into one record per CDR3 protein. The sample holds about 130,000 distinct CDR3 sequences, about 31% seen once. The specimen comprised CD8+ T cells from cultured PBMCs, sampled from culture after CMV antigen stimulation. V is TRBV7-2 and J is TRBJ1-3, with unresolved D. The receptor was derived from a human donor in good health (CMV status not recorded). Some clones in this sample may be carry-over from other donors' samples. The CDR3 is CASSLVGGNTIYF. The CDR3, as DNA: TGTGCCAGCAGCTTAGTGGGTGGAAACACCATATATTTT.